The clone carrying this T cell receptor (beta chain) was found a few times. The data derive from a study of patients and donors after allogeneic stem cell transplantation. Each CDR3 protein is one row after TCRdb ran MiXCR on the RT-PCR reads. The sample has some 92,000 distinct CDR3 sequences, under 50% seen once. The ends were cut back, 0 bases at V and 6 bases at J, with 11 bases in the middle. The CDR3 spans 14 residues. CDR1 SGHTA and CDR2 FQGTGA come from the germline V gene. This receptor was obtained from a human donor who was either an allogeneic HSCT recipient or a stem cell or donor lymphocyte infusion donor (not recorded which). It is not recorded whose cells these are; they may come from a transplant donor. The source material was blood, either unsorted or a sorted T cell fraction (not recorded which). V gene TRBV7-3 combines with J gene TRBJ1-1; maybe TRBD1 (5 bases). This CDR3 is CASSLTGVSAEAFF. The CDR3 DNA is TGTGCCAGCAGCTTAACAGGGGTTTCAGCTGAAGCTTTCTTT.